Below are 11 T cell receptor beta chains sequenced from a single sample in a study of T cell changes during pregnancy in multiple sclerosis. Sequenced by immunoSEQ multiplex PCR; TCRdb stores in-frame clones only, minus some. Of 60,000 to 70,000 clones listed, 80% to 95% were seen once; the top ten hold roughly 2.5%. The sequencing used peripheral blood, collected in the second trimester of pregnancy. These TCRs come from a female donor in good health, enrolled as a control in a pregnancy study.

The gene calls are TRBV7-3 and TRBJ2-3; D perhaps matches TRBD2 (6 bases). Germline assignment: CDR1 SGHTA and CDR2 FQGTGA. Trimming left V 3 bases short and J 1 base short, with 8 bases between. The CDR3 has 14 amino acids. Written as DNA, the CDR3 is TGTGCCAGCAGCTTGGCTAGCGGCACAGATACGCAGTATTTT. Its translation: CASSLASGTDTQYF.

The rearrangement joins TRBV27 to TRBJ2-4; 7 nucleotides line up with TRBD1. V shed 5 bases and J 3 bases; nucleotides not matched to a gene: 4. Germline V CDR1 and CDR2: MNHEY, SMNVEV (reference sequence). The CDR3 totals 14 residues. In nucleotides, the CDR3 is TGTGCCAGCAGTCTCCGGGACAGCAAAAACATTCAGTACTTC. It specifies CASSLRDSKNIQYF.

The chain recombines TRBV7-9 with TRBJ2-7; 7 nucleotides line up with TRBD1. Germline V gene lookup returns CDR1 SEHNR and CDR2 FQNEAQ (reference sequence). The CDR3 runs to 14 residues. The J segment lost 2 bases and the V segment lost 7 bases, leaving 8 bases of the junction unmatched. CDR3 region: CASNPGGRAYEQYF. CDR3 in DNA: TGTGCCAGCAACCCAGGGGGTAGGGCCTACGAGCAGTACTTC.

The CDR3 loop is CASSLTASGRGELFF. The CDR3 coding sequence is TGTGCCAGCAGCTTAACGGCTAGCGGGCGCGGGGAGCTGTTTTTT. The chain is built from TRBV7-3 and TRBJ2-2, with TRBD2 matching over 8 bases. The CDR3 spans 15 residues. Germline-derived CDR1 and CDR2 are SGHTA and FQGTGA. V shed 0 bases and J 7 bases; nucleotides not matched to a gene: 4.

This chain uses TRBV6-1 with TRBJ1-5; tentative D call: TRBD1 (5 bases). This CDR3 comprises 14 residues. V was shortened by 6 bases and J by 9 bases, with 18 bases between the two germline ends. The germline V gene has CDR1 MNHNS and CDR2 SASEGT. In DNA, the CDR3 is TGTGCCAGCAGAACCACTATAACCCAGGGGCCCCAGCATTTT. Translated, it gives CASRTTITQGPQHF.

The J gene is TRBJ2-7, the V gene TRBV9, with D unresolved. This CDR3 spans 14 amino acids. Trimming left V 0 bases short and J 1 base short, with 8 bases between. Germline CDR1 reads SGDLS; CDR2 reads YYNGEE. CDR3 sequence: CASSVGVQSYEQYF. In DNA, the CDR3 is TGTGCCAGCAGCGTAGGGGTACAGTCCTACGAGCAGTACTTC.

V usage is TRBV9 and J usage is TRBJ1-2; 7 nucleotides align to TRBD1. This CDR3 has 14 residues. Losses at the gene ends were 2 bases for V and 1 base for J; bases not matched to a gene: 2. Germline lookup yields CDR1 SGDLS and CDR2 YYNGEE. This CDR3 is CASSVDRDNYGYTF. Here the CDR3 DNA reads TGTGCCAGCAGCGTCGACAGGGATAACTATGGCTACACCTTC.

The chain joins TRBV7-2 to TRBJ2-7, with D perhaps TRBD1 (5 bases). CDR1 SGHTA and CDR2 FQGNSA come from the germline V gene. V was clipped by 1 base and J by 2 bases, with 12 bases between them. The CDR3 covers 15 residues. The CDR3 region has the DNA TGTGCCAGCAGCTTAGGCGGTGACAGTACCTACGAGCAGTACTTC. Translating it yields CASSLGGDSTYEQYF.

The chain couples TRBV19 to TRBJ1-1; TRBD1 is a possible D gene (6 bases). Between the trimmed V and J ends, which lost 1 base and 1 base, there was a span of 10 bases. There are 15 residues in the CDR3. CDR1 and CDR2 from the germline V gene are LNHDA and SQIVND (reference sequence). The CDR3 protein is CASSIGSTGNTEAFF. In DNA form, the CDR3 reads TGTGCCAGTAGTATAGGATCGACAGGGAACACTGAAGCTTTCTTT. The variable domain in full, with the rest retrieved from reference TRBV19 and TRBJ1-1, is DGGITQSPKYLFRKEGQNVTLSCEQNLNHDAMYWYRQDPGQGLRLIYYSQIVNDFQKGDIAEGYSVSREKKESFPLTVTSAQKNPTAFYLCASSIGSTGNTEAFFGQGTRLTVV.

V gene TRBV28 combines with J gene TRBJ2-2; no firm D call. CDR1 MDHEN and CDR2 SYDVKM come from the germline V gene. This CDR3 contains 13 residues. V was pared by 0 bases and J by 5 bases, with 4 bases between. DNA for the CDR3: TGTGCCAGCAGTTTATGGAGTACCGGGGAGCTGTTTTTT. Translated: CASSLWSTGELFF.

The V call is TRBV5-8, the J call TRBJ1-2, with TRBD1 identical over 8 bases. In germline, CDR1 is SGHTS, CDR2 YDEGEE. The V and J ends lost 7 bases and 6 bases, in that order; junction bases with no gene match: 5. CDR3 length: 12 amino acids. For the CDR3, the DNA is TGTGCCAGCTCGGACAGGGTAAATGGCTACACCTTC. It translates to CASSDRVNGYTF.